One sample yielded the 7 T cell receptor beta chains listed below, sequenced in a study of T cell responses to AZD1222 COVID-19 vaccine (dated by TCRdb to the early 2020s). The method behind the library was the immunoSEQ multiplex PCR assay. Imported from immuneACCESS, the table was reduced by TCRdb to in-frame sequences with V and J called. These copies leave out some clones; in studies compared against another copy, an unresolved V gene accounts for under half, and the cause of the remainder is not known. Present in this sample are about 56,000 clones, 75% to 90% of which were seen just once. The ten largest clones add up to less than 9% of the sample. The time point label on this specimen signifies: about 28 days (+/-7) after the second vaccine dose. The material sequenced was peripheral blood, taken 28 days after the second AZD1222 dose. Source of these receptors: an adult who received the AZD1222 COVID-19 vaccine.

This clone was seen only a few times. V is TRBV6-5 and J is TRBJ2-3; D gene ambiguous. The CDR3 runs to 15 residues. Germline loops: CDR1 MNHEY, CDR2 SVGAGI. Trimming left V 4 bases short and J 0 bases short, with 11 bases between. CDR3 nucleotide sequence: TGTGCCAGCAGTTCCTTCCGGGCTAGCACAGATACGCAGTATTTT. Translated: CASSSFRASTDTQYF.

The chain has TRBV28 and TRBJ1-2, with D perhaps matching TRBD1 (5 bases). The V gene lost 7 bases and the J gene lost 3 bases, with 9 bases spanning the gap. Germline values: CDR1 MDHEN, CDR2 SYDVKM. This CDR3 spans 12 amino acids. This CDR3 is CASIGTDYGYTF. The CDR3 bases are TGTGCCAGCATCGGGACGGACTATGGCTACACCTTC.

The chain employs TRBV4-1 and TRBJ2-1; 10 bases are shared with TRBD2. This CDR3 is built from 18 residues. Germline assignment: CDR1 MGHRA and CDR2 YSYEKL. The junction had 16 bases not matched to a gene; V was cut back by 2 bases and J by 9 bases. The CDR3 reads CASSQHTFLAGGGAEQFF. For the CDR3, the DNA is TGCGCCAGCAGCCAACACACCTTCTTAGCGGGAGGTGGGGCTGAGCAGTTCTTC.

The CDR3 is CASSIGAGRDTEAFF. CDR3 DNA sequence: TGTGCCAGTAGTATAGGGGCAGGGAGAGACACTGAAGCTTTCTTT. This sequence joins TRBV19 and TRBJ1-1, with D tentatively TRBD1 (5 bases). CDR1 is LNHDA, CDR2 SQIVND, per germline (reference sequence). CDR3 size: 15 residues. The V gene lost 1 base and the J gene lost 3 bases, with 12 bases spanning the gap.

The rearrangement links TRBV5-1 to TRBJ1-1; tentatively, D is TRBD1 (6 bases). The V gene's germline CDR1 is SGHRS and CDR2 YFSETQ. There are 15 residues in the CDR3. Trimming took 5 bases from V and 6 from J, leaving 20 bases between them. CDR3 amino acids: CASRHPDRNEAEAFF. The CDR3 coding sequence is TGCGCCAGCAGGCATCCCGACAGGAACGAGGCTGAAGCTTTCTTT.

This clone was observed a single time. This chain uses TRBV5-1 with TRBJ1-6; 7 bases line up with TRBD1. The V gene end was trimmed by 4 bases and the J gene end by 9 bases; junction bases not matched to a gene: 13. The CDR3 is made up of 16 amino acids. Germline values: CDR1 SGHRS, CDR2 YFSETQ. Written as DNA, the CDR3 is TGCGCCAGCAGCCCTAGTTTAACAGGGGTAGGTTCACCCCTCCACTTT. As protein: CASSPSLTGVGSPLHF.

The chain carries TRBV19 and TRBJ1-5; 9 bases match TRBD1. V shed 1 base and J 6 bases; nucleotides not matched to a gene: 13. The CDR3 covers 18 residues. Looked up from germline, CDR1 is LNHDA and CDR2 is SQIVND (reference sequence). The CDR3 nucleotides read TGTGCCAGTAGTATAGTCGGGACAGGGCGAGGGTTGGGTCAGCCCCAGCATTTT. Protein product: CASSIVGTGRGLGQPQHF.